This T cell receptor (beta chain) came from a study of cytomegalovirus exposure and HLA in healthy donors. This clone was picked up one time. What it recognizes is unknown. The length of the CDR3 is 19 residues. The germline gives CDR1 SGHRS, CDR2 YFSETQ. With 7 bases clipped from V and 0 bases from J, the junction kept 19 bases outside the gene matches. PCR used 60 Vbeta primers and 13 Jbeta primers. The protocol was immunoSEQ multiplex PCR, while the TCRdb copy is restricted to in-frame clones and leaves out a portion. Here the sample spans over 100,000 clones, approximately 80% being singletons. Participants comprised healthy donors of bone marrow. Study-level points and caveats: A list of around 160 TCR beta chains associated with cytomegalovirus was given.

The chain links TRBV5-1 to TRBJ1-1, with 9 bases that match TRBD1. The sequenced material came from PBMCs. This clonotype was obtained from a woman aged 18-29 years in good health and CMV-seropositive. DNA for the CDR3: TGCGCCAGCTATACGAACCCTCACAGGGGGCGCGGGATGAACACTGAAGCTTTCTTT. It is translated as CASYTNPHRGRGMNTEAFF.